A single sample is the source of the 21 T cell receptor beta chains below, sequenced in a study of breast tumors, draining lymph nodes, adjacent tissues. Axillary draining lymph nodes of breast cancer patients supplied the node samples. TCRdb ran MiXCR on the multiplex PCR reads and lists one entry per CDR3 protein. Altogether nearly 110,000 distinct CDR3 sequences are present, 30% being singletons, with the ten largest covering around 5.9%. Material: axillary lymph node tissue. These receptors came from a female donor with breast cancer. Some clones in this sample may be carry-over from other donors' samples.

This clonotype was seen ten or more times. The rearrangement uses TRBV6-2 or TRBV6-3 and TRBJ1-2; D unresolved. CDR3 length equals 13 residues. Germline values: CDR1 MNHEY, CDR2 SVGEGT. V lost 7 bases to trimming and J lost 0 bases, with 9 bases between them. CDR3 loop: CASTSAANYGYTF. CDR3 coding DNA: TGTGCCAGCACCAGCGCGGCTAACTATGGCTACACCTTC.

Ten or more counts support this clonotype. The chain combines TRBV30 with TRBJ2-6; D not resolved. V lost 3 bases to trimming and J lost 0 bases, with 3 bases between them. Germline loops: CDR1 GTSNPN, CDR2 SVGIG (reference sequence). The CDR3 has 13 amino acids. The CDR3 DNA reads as TGTGCCTGGAGGAGCTCTGGGGCCAACGTCCTGACTTTC. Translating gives CAWRSSGANVLTF.

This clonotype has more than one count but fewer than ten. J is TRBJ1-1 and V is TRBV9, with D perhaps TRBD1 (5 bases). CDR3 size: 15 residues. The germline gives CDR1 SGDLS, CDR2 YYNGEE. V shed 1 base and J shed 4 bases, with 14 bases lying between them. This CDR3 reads CASSVLGVGVTEAFF. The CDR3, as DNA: TGTGCCAGCAGCGTATTGGGGGTCGGGGTCACTGAAGCTTTCTTT.

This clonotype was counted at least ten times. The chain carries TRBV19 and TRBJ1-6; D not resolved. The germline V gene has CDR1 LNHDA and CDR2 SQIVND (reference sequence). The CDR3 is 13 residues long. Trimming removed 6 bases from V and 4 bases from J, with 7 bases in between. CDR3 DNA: TGTGCCAGTAGCTTACAGTATAATTCACCCCTCCACTTT. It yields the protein CASSLQYNSPLHF.

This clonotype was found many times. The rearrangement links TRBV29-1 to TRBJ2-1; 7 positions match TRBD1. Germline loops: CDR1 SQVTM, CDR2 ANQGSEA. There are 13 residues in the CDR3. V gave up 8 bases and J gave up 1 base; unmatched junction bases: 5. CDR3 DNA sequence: TGCAGCTCCCGGACAGGATCCTACAATGAGCAGTTCTTC. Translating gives CSSRTGSYNEQFF.

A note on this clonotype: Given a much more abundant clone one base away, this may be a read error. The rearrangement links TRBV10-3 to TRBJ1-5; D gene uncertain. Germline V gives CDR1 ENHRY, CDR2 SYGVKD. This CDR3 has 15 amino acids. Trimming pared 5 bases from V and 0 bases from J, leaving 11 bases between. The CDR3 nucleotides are TGTGCCATCAGTTTAGGATTCTATAGCAATCAGCCCCAGCATTTT. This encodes CAISLGFYSNQPQHF.

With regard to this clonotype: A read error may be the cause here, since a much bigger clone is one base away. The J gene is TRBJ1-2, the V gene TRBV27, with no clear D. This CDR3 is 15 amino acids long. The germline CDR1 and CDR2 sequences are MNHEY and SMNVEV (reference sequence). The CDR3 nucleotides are TGTGCCAGCAGTTTATCCCCGGGAGGGAACTATGGCTGCACCTTC. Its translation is CASSLSPGGNYGCTF.

The CDR3 loop is CASSPGSGTGAQETQYF. CDR3 nucleotide sequence: TGTGCCAGCAGCCCCGGCAGTGGGACAGGGGCCCAAGAGACCCAGTACTTC. The chain employs TRBV7-3 and TRBJ2-5, with 10 bases fitting TRBD1. The CDR3 contains 17 residues. The germline CDR1 and CDR2 sequences are SGHTA and FQGTGA. The V gene end was trimmed by 5 bases and the J gene end by 1 base; junction bases not matched to a gene: 10.

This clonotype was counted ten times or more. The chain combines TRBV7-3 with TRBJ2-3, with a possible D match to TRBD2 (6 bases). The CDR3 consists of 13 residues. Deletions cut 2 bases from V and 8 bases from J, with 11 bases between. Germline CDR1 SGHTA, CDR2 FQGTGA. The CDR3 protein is CASSLLRRGTQYF. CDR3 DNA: TGTGCCAGCAGCTTACTGAGGAGGGGTACGCAGTATTTT.

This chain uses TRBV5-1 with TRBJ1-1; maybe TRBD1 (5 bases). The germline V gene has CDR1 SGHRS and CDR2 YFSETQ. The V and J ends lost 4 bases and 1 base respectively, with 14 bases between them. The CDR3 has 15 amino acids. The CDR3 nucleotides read TGCGCCAGCAGCATGCGGGGGTTGGGGAACACTGAAGCTTTCTTT. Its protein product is CASSMRGLGNTEAFF.

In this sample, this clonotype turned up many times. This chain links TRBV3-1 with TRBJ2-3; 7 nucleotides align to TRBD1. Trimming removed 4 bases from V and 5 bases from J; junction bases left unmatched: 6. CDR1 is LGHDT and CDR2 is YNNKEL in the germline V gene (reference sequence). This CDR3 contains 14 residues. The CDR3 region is CASSLRGHGDTQYF. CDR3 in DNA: TGTGCCAGCAGCCTTAGGGGGCATGGAGATACGCAGTATTTT.

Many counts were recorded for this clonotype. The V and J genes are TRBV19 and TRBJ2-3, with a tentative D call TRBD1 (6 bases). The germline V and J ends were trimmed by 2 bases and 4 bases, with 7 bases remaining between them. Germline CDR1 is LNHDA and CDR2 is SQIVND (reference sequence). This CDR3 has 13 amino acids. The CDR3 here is CASSIQGPDTQYF. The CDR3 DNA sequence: TGTGCCAGTAGTATACAGGGGCCAGATACGCAGTATTTT. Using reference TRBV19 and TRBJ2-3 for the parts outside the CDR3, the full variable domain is DGGITQSPKYLFRKEGQNVTLSCEQNLNHDAMYWYRQDPGQGLRLIYYSQIVNDFQKGDIAEGYSVSREKKESFPLTVTSAQKNPTAFYLCASSIQGPDTQYFGPGTRLTVL.

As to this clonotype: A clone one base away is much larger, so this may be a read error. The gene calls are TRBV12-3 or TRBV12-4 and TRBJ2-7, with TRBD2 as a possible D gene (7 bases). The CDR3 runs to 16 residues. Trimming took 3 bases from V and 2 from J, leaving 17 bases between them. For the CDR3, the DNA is TGTGCCAGCAGTTTCAAGGGGGGGGTTCTTGCCTACGAGCAGTACTTC. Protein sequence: CASSFKGGVLAYEQYF.

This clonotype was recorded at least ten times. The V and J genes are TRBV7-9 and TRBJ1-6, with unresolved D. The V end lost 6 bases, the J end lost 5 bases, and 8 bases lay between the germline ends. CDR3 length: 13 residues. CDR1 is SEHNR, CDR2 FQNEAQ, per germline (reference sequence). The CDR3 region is CASRARHNSPLHF. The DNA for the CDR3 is TGTGCCAGCAGGGCCCGGCATAATTCACCCCTCCACTTT.

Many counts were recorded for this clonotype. CDR3 bases: TGTGCCAGTTCACCGGGAGTACGGGAGCAGTACTTC. This codes for CASSPGVREQYF. This chain joins TRBV27 and TRBJ2-7, with D maybe TRBD2 (6 bases). V lost 9 bases, J lost 7 bases, and 16 bases lay in between. Germline CDR1 MNHEY, CDR2 SMNVEV (reference sequence). The CDR3 loop spans 12 amino acids.

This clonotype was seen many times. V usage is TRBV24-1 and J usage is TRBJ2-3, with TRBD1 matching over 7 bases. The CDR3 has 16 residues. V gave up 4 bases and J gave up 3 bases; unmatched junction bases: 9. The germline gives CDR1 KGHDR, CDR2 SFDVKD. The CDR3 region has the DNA TGTGCCACCAGTGACTCCCTAGGGGGCGCGACAGATACGCAGTATTTT. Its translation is CATSDSLGGATDTQYF.

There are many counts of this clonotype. CDR3 region: CSARDPGTRGEQFF. CDR3 sequence (DNA): TGCAGTGCTAGAGACCCAGGCACCCGGGGTGAGCAGTTCTTC. This chain connects TRBV20-1 to TRBJ2-1; maybe TRBD2 (5 bases). V lost 0 bases and J lost 9, with 15 bases in between. This CDR3 is built from 14 residues. Germline V gene sequence: CDR1 DFQATT, CDR2 SNEGSKA (reference sequence).

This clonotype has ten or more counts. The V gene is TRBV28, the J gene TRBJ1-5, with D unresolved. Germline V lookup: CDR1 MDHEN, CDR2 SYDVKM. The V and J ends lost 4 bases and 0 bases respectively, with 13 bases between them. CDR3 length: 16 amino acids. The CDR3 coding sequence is TGTGCCAGCAGTTCCCTGGGCGTAAATAGCAATCAGCCCCAGCATTTT. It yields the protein CASSSLGVNSNQPQHF.

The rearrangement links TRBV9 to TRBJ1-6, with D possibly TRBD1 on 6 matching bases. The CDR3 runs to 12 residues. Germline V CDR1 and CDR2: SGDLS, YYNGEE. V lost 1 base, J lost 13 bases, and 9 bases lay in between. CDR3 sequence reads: CASSVQGIPLHF. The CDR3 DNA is TGTGCCAGCAGCGTACAGGGGATCCCCCTCCACTTT.

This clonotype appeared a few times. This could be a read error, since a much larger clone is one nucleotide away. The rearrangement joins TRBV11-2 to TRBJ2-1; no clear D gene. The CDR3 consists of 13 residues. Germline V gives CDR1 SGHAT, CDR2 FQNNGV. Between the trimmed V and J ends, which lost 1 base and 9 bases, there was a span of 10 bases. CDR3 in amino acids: CASSLVQNTEQFF. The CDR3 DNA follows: TGTGCCAGCAGCTTAGTACAGAACACTGAGCAGTTCTTC.

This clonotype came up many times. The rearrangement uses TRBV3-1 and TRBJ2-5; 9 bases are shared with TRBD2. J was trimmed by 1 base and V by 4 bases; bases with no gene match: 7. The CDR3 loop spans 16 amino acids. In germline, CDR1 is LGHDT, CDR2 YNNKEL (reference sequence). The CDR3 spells CASSPFLAGLQETQYF. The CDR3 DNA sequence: TGTGCCAGCAGCCCTTTCCTAGCGGGGCTCCAAGAGACCCAGTACTTC.